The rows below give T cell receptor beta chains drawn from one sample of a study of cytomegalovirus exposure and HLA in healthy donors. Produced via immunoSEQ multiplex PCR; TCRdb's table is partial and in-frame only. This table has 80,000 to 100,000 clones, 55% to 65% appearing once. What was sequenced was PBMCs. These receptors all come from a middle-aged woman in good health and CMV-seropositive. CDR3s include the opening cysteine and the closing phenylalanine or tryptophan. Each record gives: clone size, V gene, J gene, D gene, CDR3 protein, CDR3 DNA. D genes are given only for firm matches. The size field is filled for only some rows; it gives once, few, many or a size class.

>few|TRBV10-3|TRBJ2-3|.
CAISESTGVGTDTQYF
TGTGCCATCAGTGAGTCGACGGGGGTAGGGACAGATACGCAGTATTTT
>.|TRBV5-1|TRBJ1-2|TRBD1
CASSSDRENYGYTF
TGCGCCAGCAGCTCTGACAGGGAAAACTATGGCTACACCTTC
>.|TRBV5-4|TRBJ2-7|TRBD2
CASSLWGGTSRLEQYF
TGTGCCAGCAGCTTGTGGGGGGGGACTAGCCGGCTCGAGCAGTACTTC
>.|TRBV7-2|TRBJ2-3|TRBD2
CASSLGASGWPDTQYF
TGTGCCAGCAGCTTAGGGGCTAGCGGGTGGCCAGATACGCAGTATTTT
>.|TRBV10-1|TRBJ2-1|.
CASSEWESYNEQFF
TGCGCCAGCAGTGAGTGGGAGTCCTACAATGAGCAGTTCTTC
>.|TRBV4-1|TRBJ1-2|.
CASSTGHPGGYGYTF
TGCGCCAGCAGCACGGGACACCCCGGCGGTTATGGCTACACCTTC
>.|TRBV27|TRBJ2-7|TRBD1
CASSLQGTYEQYF
TGTGCCAGCAGTCTACAGGGGACCTACGAGCAGTACTTC
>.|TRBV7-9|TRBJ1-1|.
CASSFSERRLEAFF
TGTGCCAGCAGCTTCTCGGAGAGGAGGTTAGAAGCTTTCTTT
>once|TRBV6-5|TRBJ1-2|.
CASRSSDKNYGYTF
TGTGCCAGCAGGAGCTCGGACAAAAACTATGGCTACACCTTC
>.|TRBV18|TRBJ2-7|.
CASSPASGAYEQYF
TGTGCCAGCTCACCAGCCTCGGGGGCCTACGAGCAGTACTTC
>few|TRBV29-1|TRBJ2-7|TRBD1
CSVRTGVDGYEQYF
TGCAGCGTTCGGACAGGGGTCGACGGCTACGAGCAGTACTTC
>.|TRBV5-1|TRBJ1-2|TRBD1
CASSFPGGLGYTF
TGCGCCAGCAGCTTCCCAGGGGGCCTTGGCTACACCTTC
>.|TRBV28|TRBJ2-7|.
CASKPGDHEQYF
TGTGCCAGCAAGCCAGGGGACCACGAGCAGTACTTC
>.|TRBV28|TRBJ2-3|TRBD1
CASSSTQGPDTQYF
TGTGCCAGCAGTTCCACACAGGGGCCAGATACGCAGTATTTT
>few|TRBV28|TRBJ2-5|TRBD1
CASSLGTGIAETQYF
TGTGCCAGCAGTTTGGGGACAGGTATAGCGGAGACCCAGTACTTC